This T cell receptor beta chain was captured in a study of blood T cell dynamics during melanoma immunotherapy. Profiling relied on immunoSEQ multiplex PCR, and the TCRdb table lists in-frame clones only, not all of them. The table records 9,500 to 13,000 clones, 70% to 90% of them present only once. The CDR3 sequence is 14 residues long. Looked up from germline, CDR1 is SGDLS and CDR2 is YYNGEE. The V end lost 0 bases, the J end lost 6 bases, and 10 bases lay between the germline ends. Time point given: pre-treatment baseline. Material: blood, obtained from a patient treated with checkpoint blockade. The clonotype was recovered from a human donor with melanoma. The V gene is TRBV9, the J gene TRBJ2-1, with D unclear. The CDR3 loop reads CASSVVRSSNEQFF. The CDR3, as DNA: TGTGCCAGCAGCGTAGTTCGGAGCTCCAATGAGCAGTTCTTC.